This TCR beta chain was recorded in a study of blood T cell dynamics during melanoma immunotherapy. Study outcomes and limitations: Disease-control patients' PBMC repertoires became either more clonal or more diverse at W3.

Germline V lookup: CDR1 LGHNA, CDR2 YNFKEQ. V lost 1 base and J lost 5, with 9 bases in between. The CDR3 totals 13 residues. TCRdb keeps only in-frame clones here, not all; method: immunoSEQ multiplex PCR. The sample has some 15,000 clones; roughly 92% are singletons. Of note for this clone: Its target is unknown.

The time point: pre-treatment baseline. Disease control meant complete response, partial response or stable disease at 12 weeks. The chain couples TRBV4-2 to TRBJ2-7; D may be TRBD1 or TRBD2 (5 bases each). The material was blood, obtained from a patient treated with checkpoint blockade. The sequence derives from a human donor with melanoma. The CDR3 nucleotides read TGTGCCAGCAGCCAAGTAGGGGACGACGAGCAGTACTTC. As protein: CASSQVGDDEQYF.